This T cell receptor (beta chain) stems from a study of blood T cell repertoires in COVID-19. CDR3 length: 15 residues. The V gene's germline CDR1 is SGHNT and CDR2 YYREEE (reference sequence). V dropped 5 bases and J dropped 4; count of bases not matched to a gene: 7. Repertoires were generated with immunoSEQ multiplex PCR, while TCRdb's copy carries only in-frame clones and drops some. The sample lists roughly 100,000 clones; roughly 80% were seen once. The V call is TRBV5-4, the J call TRBJ2-1; 9 bases are a match to TRBD1. The source material was peripheral blood. The TCR was taken from a woman older than 75 with acute or convalescent COVID-19. CDR3 coding DNA: TGTGCCAGCAGTTCCGACAGGGGGTCTTACAATGAGCAGTTCTTC. Translated: CASSSDRGSYNEQFF.